These 14 T cell receptor beta chains share one sample of origin, sequenced in a study of blood T cell repertoires in COVID-19. Libraries were prepared by immunoSEQ multiplex PCR; TCRdb keeps only in-frame clonotypes and omits some of them. The repertoire includes under 250,000 clones, around 84% of them detected once, and under 3.5% sits in the top ten. Sequencing was performed on peripheral blood. These receptors were taken from a man aged 50 to 59 who had recovered from COVID-19.

The sample holds a few counts of this clone. The chain has TRBV27 and TRBJ2-7, with TRBD1 as a possible D gene (5 bases). The germline CDR1 and CDR2 sequences are MNHEY and SMNVEV (reference sequence). The V and J ends lost 5 bases and 6 bases respectively, with 14 bases between them. The length of the CDR3 is 13 residues. The CDR3 coding sequence is TGTGCCAGCAGTCCAGGGTTACCCGCCGAGCAGTACTTC. It specifies CASSPGLPAEQYF.

The chain recombines TRBV7-9 with TRBJ1-1; possibly TRBD1 for D (5 bases). The CDR3 covers 14 residues. V lost 8 bases and J 0 bases, leaving 13 bases between the germline ends. Germline-derived CDR1 and CDR2 are SEHNR and FQNEAQ (reference sequence). The CDR3 coding sequence is TGTGCCAGCGCCGGCAAGGGGATGAACACTGAAGCTTTCTTT. It codes for CASAGKGMNTEAFF.

This clone was counted once. This chain joins TRBV6-1 and TRBJ2-3; 8 bases line up with TRBD1. The CDR3 covers 16 residues. CDR1 and CDR2 (germline): MNHNS, SASEGT. V shed 0 bases, J shed 3 bases, and the junction held 5 bases outside the gene matches. The CDR3 sequence is CASSEAFYRGTDTQYF. DNA of the CDR3: TGTGCCAGCAGTGAAGCTTTCTACAGGGGGACAGATACGCAGTATTTT.

This clone was counted once. V usage is TRBV5-6 and J usage is TRBJ1-1, with 8 positions matching TRBD1. The V gene end was trimmed by 5 bases and the J gene end by 7 bases; junction bases not matched to a gene: 7. The CDR3 spans 13 residues. CDR1 and CDR2 (germline): SGHDT, YYEEEE. CDR3 sequence (DNA): TGTGCCAGCAGTCCCAGGGGGCTCGGTGAAGCTTTCTTT. It encodes CASSPRGLGEAFF.

This clone appeared a single time. The chain employs TRBV27 and TRBJ1-4, with 9 bases aligning to TRBD1. Trimming took 4 bases from V and 8 from J; bases not matched to a gene: 5. The CDR3 contains 14 residues. Germline V gene sequence: CDR1 MNHEY, CDR2 SMNVEV (reference sequence). In DNA, the CDR3 is TGTGCCAGCAGTTCACAGGGGGCAGGCGAAAAACTGTTTTTT. It is translated as CASSSQGAGEKLFF.

The J gene is TRBJ2-7, the V gene TRBV5-1; 11 bases align to TRBD2. V trimming: 4 bases; J trimming: 7 bases; junction bases outside the gene matches: 10. Germline assignment: CDR1 SGHRS and CDR2 YFSETQ. The CDR3 consists of 15 residues. For the CDR3, the DNA is TGCGCCAGCAGCCCCCCACTAGCGGGAGCGGGTGAGCAGTACTTC. Translation: CASSPPLAGAGEQYF.

The CDR3 sequence is CASNPNSYNEQFF. The DNA for the CDR3 is TGTGCCAGTAACCCTAACTCCTACAATGAGCAGTTCTTC. The rearrangement uses TRBV19 and TRBJ2-1; D remains ambiguous. This CDR3 spans 13 amino acids. V was trimmed by 7 bases and J by 0 bases, leaving 7 bases between them. Germline CDR1 LNHDA, CDR2 SQIVND (reference sequence).

The table lists this clone with a few counts. The chain joins TRBV28 to TRBJ2-3; tentatively, D is TRBD1 (5 bases). Per the germline V gene, CDR1 is MDHEN and CDR2 is SYDVKM. This CDR3 is built from 15 residues. V lost 4 bases, J lost 0 bases, and 11 bases lay in between. This chain's CDR3 is CASSWGLASTDTQYF. DNA for the CDR3: TGTGCCAGCAGTTGGGGCCTCGCTAGCACAGATACGCAGTATTTT.

The chain carries TRBV27 and TRBJ2-5; perhaps TRBD2 as D (6 bases). The CDR3 runs 17 residues. Germline V CDR1 and CDR2: MNHEY, SMNVEV (reference sequence). Trimming cost V 5 bases and J 1 base, with 20 bases left between them. The CDR3 coding sequence is TGTGCCAGCAGTCTCGCGGGGTACTCCCTTCTCCAAGAGACCCAGTACTTC. As protein: CASSLAGYSLLQETQYF.

The chain is built from TRBV5-1 and TRBJ2-3, with TRBD2 identical over 8 bases. V shed 4 bases and J 0 bases; nucleotides not matched to a gene: 4. The CDR3 loop spans 15 amino acids. CDR1 and CDR2 from the germline V gene are SGHRS and YFSETQ. CDR3 sequence (DNA): TGCGCCAGCAGCCTTAGCGGGACTAGCACAGATACGCAGTATTTT. Encoded protein: CASSLSGTSTDTQYF. The variable domain in full, completed from reference TRBV5-1 and TRBJ2-3, reads KAGVTQTPRYLIKTRGQQVTLSCSPISGHRSVSWYQQTPGQGLQFLFEYFSETQRNKGNFPGRFSGRQFSNSRSEMNVSTLELGDSALYLCASSLSGTSTDTQYFGPGTRLTVL.

The rearrangement uses TRBV4-2 and TRBJ1-1; D may be TRBD1 (6 bases). Germline-derived CDR1 and CDR2 are LGHNA and YNFKEQ. V dropped 0 bases and J dropped 0 bases, with 14 bases sitting between them. There are 17 residues in the CDR3. In nucleotides, the CDR3 is TGTGCCAGCAGCCAAGATTACGACAGGCCATTGAACACTGAAGCTTTCTTT. Translated, it gives CASSQDYDRPLNTEAFF.

The chain combines TRBV6-5 with TRBJ2-4; tentative D call: TRBD2 (5 bases). There are 15 residues in the CDR3. The ends were cut back, 5 bases at V and 9 bases at J, with 20 bases in the middle. Per the germline V gene, CDR1 is MNHEY and CDR2 is SVGAGI. The CDR3 protein is CASSPTGLVLGIQYF. The CDR3 region has the DNA TGTGCCAGCAGTCCAACTGGACTCGTCCTGGGCATTCAGTACTTC.

The chain carries TRBV27 and TRBJ2-7; 9 positions agree with TRBD1. The length of the CDR3 is 14 residues. The J segment lost 4 bases and the V segment lost 3 bases, leaving 4 bases of the junction unmatched. The germline V gene has CDR1 MNHEY and CDR2 SMNVEV (reference sequence). The CDR3, as DNA: TGTGCCAGCAGTTTCGGGACAGGGCCATACGAGCAGTACTTC. This codes for CASSFGTGPYEQYF.

The chain couples TRBV29-1 to TRBJ1-3; D is unresolved. Trimming removed 4 bases at V and 0 bases at J, with 13 bases between. CDR1 SQVTM and CDR2 ANQGSEA come from the germline V gene. The CDR3 sequence is 15 residues long. Here the CDR3 reads CSVGGGGSSGNTIYF. The CDR3 nucleotides read TGCAGCGTTGGGGGAGGCGGGAGCTCTGGAAACACCATATATTTT.